These T cell receptor beta chains were read from a single sample in a study of cytomegalovirus exposure and HLA in healthy donors. Assay: immunoSEQ multiplex PCR; the TCRdb copy retains only in-frame clones and omits some. The sample gives some 170,000 clones, roughly four fifths of which show up once; about 10% is in the top ten. The sequencing input was PBMCs. All receptors come from a man aged 45-60 years in good health and CMV-seropositive. CDR3s include the opening cysteine and the closing phenylalanine or tryptophan. The D gene is left open where the match is weak. Where a row states a size, it is once, few, many or the class of an expanded clone; other rows omit it.

j_gene,d_gene,v_gene,abundance,CDR3aa,CDR3nt
TRBJ2-7,TRBD1,TRBV19,NA,CASSIRQGEIEQYF,TGTGCCAGTAGTATACGTCAGGGGGAGATCGAGCAGTACTTC
TRBJ2-7,NA,TRBV6-1,NA,CASSPPGYDEQYF,TGTGCCAGCAGCCCCCCAGGGTACGACGAGCAGTACTTC
TRBJ2-3,NA,TRBV7-9,NA,CASTPGGQGTDTQYF,TGTGCCAGCACCCCTGGCGGGCAGGGCACAGATACGCAGTATTTT
TRBJ2-2,TRBD1,TRBV5-6,NA,CASNGQGAIRSGELFF,TGTGCCAGCAACGGACAGGGGGCGATTCGGAGCGGGGAGCTGTTTTTT
TRBJ2-2,NA,TRBV5-6,few,CASSLWFSGELFF,TGTGCCAGCAGCTTGTGGTTTAGCGGGGAGCTGTTTTTT
TRBJ1-2,NA,TRBV15,NA,CATSPLTDNYGYTF,TGTGCCACCAGCCCGTTGACAGATAACTATGGCTACACCTTC
TRBJ2-3,NA,TRBV28,NA,CASSLETSTDTQYF,TGTGCCAGCAGTTTGGAGACTAGCACAGATACGCAGTATTTT
TRBJ2-5,NA,TRBV28,once,CASSLYRTYQETQYF,TGTGCCAGCAGTTTGTACAGGACGTACCAAGAGACCCAGTACTTC
TRBJ1-4,TRBD1,TRBV9,few,CASSTGATNEKLFF,TGTGCCAGCTCCACAGGGGCCACTAATGAAAAACTGTTTTTT
TRBJ2-1,NA,TRBV5-1,once,CASSFNRVNEQFF,TGCGCCAGCAGCTTCAACAGGGTAAATGAGCAGTTCTTC
TRBJ2-7,NA,TRBV7-2,NA,CASNPGTYEQYF,TGTGCCAGCAACCCAGGAACTTACGAGCAGTACTTC
TRBJ2-7,NA,TRBV30,few,CAWGFSGGSFYEQYF,TGTGCCTGGGGTTTTAGCGGCGGGTCCTTCTACGAGCAGTACTTC
TRBJ2-5,TRBD1,TRBV15,NA,CATSRGAGGEETQYF,TGTGCCACCAGCAGAGGGGCAGGGGGCGAGGAGACCCAGTACTTC
TRBJ2-1,TRBD1,TRBV7-3,NA,CASSLGQGYEQFF,TGTGCCAGCAGCCTGGGACAGGGCTATGAGCAGTTCTTC
TRBJ2-2,TRBD2,TRBV7-3,NA,CASSLAGTSGSTGELFF,TGTGCCAGCAGCCTTGCCGGGACTAGCGGGAGCACCGGGGAGCTGTTTTTT
TRBJ1-1,TRBD1,TRBV4-1,NA,CASSLGGQGNTEAFF,TGCGCCAGCAGCCTAGGAGGACAGGGAAACACTGAAGCTTTCTTT
TRBJ1-1,NA,TRBV7-9,NA,CASSSGQPGKAFF,TGTGCCAGCAGCTCCGGACAGCCGGGCAAGGCTTTCTTT
TRBJ1-1,NA,TRBV6-1,few,CASSRSGMNTEAFF,TGTGCCAGCAGTAGGAGCGGTATGAACACTGAAGCTTTCTTT
TRBJ2-7,NA,TRBV7-6,NA,CASSLVSVGDMVQQYF,TGTGCCAGCAGCTTAGTTTCAGTTGGGGACATGGTGCAGCAGTACTTC
TRBJ2-1,NA,TRBV19,NA,CASSRGDLYNEQFF,TGTGCCAGTAGTAGGGGGGACCTCTACAATGAGCAGTTCTTC
TRBJ2-7,TRBD2,TRBV5-1,few,CASSLPSGTYEQYF,TGCGCCAGCAGCTTGCCTAGCGGAACCTACGAGCAGTACTTC
TRBJ2-7,TRBD2,TRBV11-3,NA,CASSPNPSGGAEQYF,TGTGCCAGCAGCCCAAACCCTAGCGGGGGGGCCGAGCAGTACTTC
TRBJ1-1,NA,TRBV28,NA,CASSLPLTGSNEAFF,TGTGCCAGCAGTTTACCACTGACAGGCTCCAATGAAGCTTTCTTT
TRBJ2-5,NA,TRBV5-6,NA,CASSFRAQETQYF,TGTGCCAGCAGCTTTAGAGCCCAAGAGACCCAGTACTTC
TRBJ2-3,TRBD2,TRBV5-6,NA,CASSTSGRATQYF,TGTGCCAGCAGTACTAGCGGGAGGGCGACGCAGTATTTT
TRBJ1-5,NA,TRBV19,NA,CASRSIGDQPQHF,TGTGCCAGTAGGAGCATCGGAGATCAGCCCCAGCATTTT
TRBJ2-3,NA,TRBV30,once,CAWNSGLSTDTQYF,TGTGCCTGGAACTCCGGACTGAGCACAGATACGCAGTATTTT
TRBJ1-2,NA,TRBV28,once,CASRTGQSMGYTF,TGTGCCAGCAGAACAGGACAGTCTATGGGGTACACCTTC
TRBJ2-1,TRBD2,TRBV19,NA,CASSIGPYSRTSGRAYNEQFF,TGTGCCAGTAGTATAGGGCCCTACTCCAGGACTAGCGGGAGGGCCTACAATGAGCAGTTCTTC
TRBJ2-3,NA,TRBV13,few,CASSRDSTDTQYF,TGTGCCAGCAGCCGGGACTCAACAGATACGCAGTATTTT
TRBJ1-5,NA,TRBV11-2,few,CASSLGQGNNQPQHF,TGTGCCAGCAGCTTAGGCCAGGGGAACAATCAGCCCCAGCATTTT